The sequence of this T cell receptor (beta chain) was determined in a study of graft-versus-host responses after intestinal transplantation. Study context: As for transplant type, recipients had multivisceral, liver-intestinal, or isolated intestinal grafts.

CDR3 length equals 11 residues. Germline V CDR1 and CDR2: MNHEY, SVGAGI. Trimming shortened V by 6 bases and J by 2 bases, and 5 bases separated the two germline ends. To note about this clone: No antigen is known for it.

Here immunoSEQ multiplex PCR was the method, and the copy in TCRdb shows in-frame clones only, minus some. The sample has about 66,000 clones; 80% to 95% are singletons. General study findings and limits: GvH clones were found in recipient marrow; some appeared first in ileum or blood.

Sequences were derived from unstimulated CD8+ T cells sorted from spleen or lymph node cells, sampled before intestinal transplant. This TCR derives from a human donor who received an intestinal transplant. The gene calls are TRBV6-5 and TRBJ2-7; D remains unclear. The CDR3 sequence is CASRTTYEQYF. Written as DNA, the CDR3 is TGTGCCAGCAGAACTACCTACGAGCAGTACTTC.